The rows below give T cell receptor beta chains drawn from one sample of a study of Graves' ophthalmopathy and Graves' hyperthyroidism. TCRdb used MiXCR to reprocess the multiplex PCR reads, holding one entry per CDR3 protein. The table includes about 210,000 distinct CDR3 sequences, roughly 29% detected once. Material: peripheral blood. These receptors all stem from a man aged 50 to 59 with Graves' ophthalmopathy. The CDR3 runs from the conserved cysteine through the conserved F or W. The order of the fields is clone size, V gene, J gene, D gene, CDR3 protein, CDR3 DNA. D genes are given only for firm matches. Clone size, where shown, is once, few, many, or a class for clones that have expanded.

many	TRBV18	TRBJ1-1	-	CASSPLSLNTEAFF	TGTGCCAGCTCACCACTATCTTTGAACACTGAAGCTTTCTTT
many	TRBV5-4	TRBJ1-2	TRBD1	CASSLDPGQPYGYTF	TGTGCCAGCAGCCTCGACCCGGGACAGCCCTATGGCTACACCTTC
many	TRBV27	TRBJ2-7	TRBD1	CASSWADRVSEQYF	TGTGCCAGCAGTTGGGCCGACAGGGTTTCCGAGCAGTACTTC
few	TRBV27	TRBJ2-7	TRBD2	CASMEGAGAVEQYF	TGTGCCAGCATGGAAGGAGCGGGAGCTGTCGAGCAGTACTTC
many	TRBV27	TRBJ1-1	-	CAGSLGLNTEAFF	TGTGCCGGCAGTTTGGGGTTGAACACTGAAGCTTTCTTT
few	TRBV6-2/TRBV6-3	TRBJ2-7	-	CATSEGHSYEQYF	TGTGCCACCAGTGAGGGACACTCCTACGAGCAGTACTTC
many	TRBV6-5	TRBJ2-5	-	CASSYGFRETQYF	TGTGCCAGCAGTTACGGGTTTCGAGAGACCCAGTACTTC
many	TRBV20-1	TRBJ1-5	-	CSAWFGTKLNQPQHF	TGCAGTGCTTGGTTTGGGACAAAGCTGAATCAGCCCCAGCATTTT
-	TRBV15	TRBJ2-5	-	CATSRDRTGSETQYF	TGTGCCACCAGCAGAGATCGGACCGGGTCCGAGACCCAGTACTTC
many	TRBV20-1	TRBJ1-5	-	CSASHNQPQHF	TGCAGTGCTAGCCACAATCAGCCCCAGCATTTT
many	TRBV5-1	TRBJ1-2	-	CASSLERPNYGYTF	TGCGCCAGTTCACTCGAACGGCCTAACTATGGCTACACCTTC
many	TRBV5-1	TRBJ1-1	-	CASSLEFGGTEAFF	TGCGCCAGCAGCTTGGAGTTCGGGGGGACTGAAGCTTTCTTT
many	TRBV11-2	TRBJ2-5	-	CASSLVRGTQETQYF	TGTGCCAGCAGCTTGGTTCGGGGGACCCAAGAGACCCAGTACTTC
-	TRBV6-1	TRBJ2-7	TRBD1	CASSSLGQASYEQYF	TGTGCCAGCAGCTCTTTGGGACAGGCGTCCTACGAGCAGTACTTC
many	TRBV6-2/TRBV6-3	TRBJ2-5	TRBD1	CASSCERTGEEETQYF	TGTGCCAGCAGTTGCGAAAGGACAGGGGAAGAAGAGACCCAGTACTTC
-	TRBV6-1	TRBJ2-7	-	CASSESVVDEQYF	TGTGCCAGCAGTGAGAGCGTCGTAGACGAGCAGTACTTC
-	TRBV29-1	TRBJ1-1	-	CSVVGTPAFF	TGCAGCGTCGTAGGGACACCAGCTTTCTTT
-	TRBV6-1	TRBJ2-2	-	CASKRLITSTGELFF	TGTGCCAGCAAAAGACTGATTACTAGCACCGGGGAGCTGTTTTTT
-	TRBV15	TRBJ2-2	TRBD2	CATSRGSGGGTGELFF	TGTGCCACCAGCAGAGGTAGCGGGGGGGGCACCGGGGAGCTGTTTTTT
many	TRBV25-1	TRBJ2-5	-	CASREMGPDLEETQYF	TGTGCCAGCAGGGAGATGGGTCCAGACTTGGAAGAGACCCAGTACTTC
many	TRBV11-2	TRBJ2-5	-	CASTPGAGTQETQYF	TGTGCCAGCACGCCCGGAGCAGGGACTCAAGAGACCCAGTACTTC
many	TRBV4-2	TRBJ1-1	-	CASSQMEGANTEAFF	TGTGCCAGCAGCCAAATGGAGGGAGCGAACACTGAAGCTTTCTTT
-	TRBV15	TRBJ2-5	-	CATSSFGGGETQYF	TGTGCCACCAGCAGTTTCGGAGGCGGAGAGACCCAGTACTTC
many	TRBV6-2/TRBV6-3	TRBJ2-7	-	CASSRTAQISYEQYF	TGTGCCAGCAGCCGTACAGCCCAAATCTCCTACGAGCAGTACTTC
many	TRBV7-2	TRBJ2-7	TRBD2	CASSSLAGGGDYEQYF	TGTGCCAGCAGCTCGCTAGCGGGAGGAGGGGACTACGAGCAGTACTTC
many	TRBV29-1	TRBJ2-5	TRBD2	CSAGGGPKETQYF	TGTTCTGCTGGGGGGGGTCCGAAAGAGACCCAGTACTTC
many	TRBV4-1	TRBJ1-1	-	CASSQPPGRLNTEAFF	TGCGCCAGCAGCCAACCCCCGGGACGGTTGAACACTGAAGCTTTCTTT
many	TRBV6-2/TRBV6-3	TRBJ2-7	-	CASSFVKSGISYEQYF	TGTGCCAGCAGTTTCGTGAAGAGCGGAATCTCCTACGAGCAGTACTTC
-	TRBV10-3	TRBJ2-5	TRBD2	CAISSSGRTSGQEETQYF	TGTGCCATCAGTTCCTCAGGGAGGACTAGCGGGCAGGAAGAGACCCAGTACTTC
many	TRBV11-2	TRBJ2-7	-	CASSLGRQSYEQYF	TGTGCCAGCAGCTTAGGGCGACAGTCCTACGAGCAGTACTTC
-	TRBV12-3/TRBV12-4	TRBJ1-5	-	CASSIQGNSNQPQHF	TGTGCCAGCAGTATCCAGGGGAATAGCAATCAGCCCCAGCATTTT
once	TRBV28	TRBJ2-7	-	CASSFRGDYEQYF	TGTGCCAGCAGTTTTCGAGGGGACTACGAGCAGTACTTC
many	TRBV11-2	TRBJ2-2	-	CASSLNPGAGELFF	TGTGCCAGCAGCCTGAACCCAGGGGCCGGGGAGCTGTTTTTT
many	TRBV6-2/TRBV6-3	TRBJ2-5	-	CASSSFETQYF	TGTGCCAGCAGTTCTTTTGAGACCCAGTACTTC
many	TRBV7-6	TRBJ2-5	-	CASSLATEETQYF	TGTGCCAGCAGCTTAGCGACAGAAGAGACCCAGTACTTC
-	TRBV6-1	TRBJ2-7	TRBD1	CASRHRDRGDEQYF	TGTGCCAGCAGACACCGGGACAGGGGTGACGAGCAGTACTTC
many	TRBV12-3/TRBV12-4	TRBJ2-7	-	CASSTAGSIDEQYF	TGTGCCAGCAGTACCGCTGGGTCCATCGACGAGCAGTACTTC
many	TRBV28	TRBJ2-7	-	CASSRDGGRDSYEQYF	TGTGCCAGCAGTCGGGACGGGGGGCGGGATTCCTACGAGCAGTACTTC
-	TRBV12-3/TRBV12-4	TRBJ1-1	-	CASSGAHTEAFF	TGTGCCAGCAGTGGGGCTCACACTGAAGCTTTCTTT
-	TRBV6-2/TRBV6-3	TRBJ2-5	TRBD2	CASKGLLARQETQYF	TGTGCCAGCAAAGGATTACTAGCGAGACAAGAGACCCAGTACTTC
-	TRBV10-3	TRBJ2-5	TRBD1	CAIKSTGLLETQYF	TGTGCCATCAAATCGACAGGGCTACTAGAGACCCAGTACTTC
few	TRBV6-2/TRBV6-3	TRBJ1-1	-	CASGRWNTEAFF	TGTGCCAGCGGAAGGTGGAACACTGAAGCTTTCTTT
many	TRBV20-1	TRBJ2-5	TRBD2	CSARDRLAGDRETQYF	TGCAGTGCTAGAGATCGACTAGCGGGAGATCGGGAGACCCAGTACTTC
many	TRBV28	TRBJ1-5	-	CASSLRDGYNQPQHF	TGTGCCAGCAGTTTAAGGGACGGCTACAATCAGCCCCAGCATTTT
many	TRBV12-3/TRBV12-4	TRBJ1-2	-	CASSLDHELHYGYTF	TGTGCCAGCAGCTTGGACCACGAGCTCCACTATGGCTACACCTTC
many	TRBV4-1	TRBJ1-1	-	CASSQVLQGGTEAFF	TGCGCCAGCAGCCAAGTCCTCCAGGGAGGCACTGAAGCTTTCTTT
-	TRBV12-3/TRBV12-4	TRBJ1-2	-	CASSPDPGGLMRYTF	TGTGCCAGCAGTCCTGACCCCGGGGGTCTTATGAGATACACCTTC
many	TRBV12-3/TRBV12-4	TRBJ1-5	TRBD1	CASSRQGNSNQPQHF	TGTGCCAGCAGCCGACAGGGCAATAGCAATCAGCCCCAGCATTTT
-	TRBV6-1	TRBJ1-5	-	CASRGPDGNQPQHF	TGTGCCAGCAGGGGTCCGGACGGCAATCAGCCCCAGCATTTT
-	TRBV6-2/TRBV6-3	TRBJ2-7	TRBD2	CASSYPLAFTYEQYF	TGTGCCAGCAGTTACCCACTAGCGTTCACCTACGAGCAGTACTTC
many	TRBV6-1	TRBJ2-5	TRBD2	CASSEAGGGSGQETQYF	TGTGCCAGCAGTGAAGCGGGCGGCGGGAGCGGGCAAGAGACCCAGTACTTC